Listed here are 30 T cell receptor beta chains from one sample, sequenced in a study of blood T cell repertoires in COVID-19. Sequencing used immunoSEQ multiplex PCR; TCRdb keeps in-frame clones, though not all of them. In the table there are fewer than 200,000 clones, approximately 79% of which are singletons. The sample comprised peripheral blood. These TCRs come from a woman older than 75 with acute or convalescent COVID-19.

The chain employs TRBV7-9 and TRBJ2-5; TRBD2 matches at 7 bases. Looked up from germline, CDR1 is SEHNR and CDR2 is FQNEAQ (reference sequence). This CDR3 has 15 amino acids. The trim removed 5 bases at V and 2 bases at J, leaving 8 bases unmatched. The CDR3 loop is CASSEAGRDQETQYF. CDR3 nucleotide sequence: TGTGCCAGCAGCGAAGCGGGGAGGGATCAAGAGACCCAGTACTTC.

In its sample, this clone was seen a few times. The CDR3 DNA reads TGCGCCAGCAGCCGTGGACAGGGGAGCACAGATACGCAGTATTTT. Translated: CASSRGQGSTDTQYF. The J gene is TRBJ2-3, the V gene TRBV5-1, with 9 bases aligning to TRBD1. From germline, CDR1 is SGHRS and CDR2 YFSETQ. The trim removed 4 bases at V and 0 bases at J, leaving 3 bases unmatched. CDR3 length: 15 residues.

The rearrangement links TRBV27 to TRBJ1-3; no firm D call. Germline V CDR1 and CDR2: MNHEY, SMNVEV (reference sequence). With 2 bases removed from V and 0 bases from J, the gap between germline ends came to 5 bases. There are 14 residues in the CDR3. As DNA, the CDR3 is TGTGCCAGCAGTTTAAAGAGCTCTGGAAACACCATATATTTT. Amino acid sequence: CASSLKSSGNTIYF.

This chain links TRBV2 with TRBJ2-2; a weak D match, TRBD1 (6 bases). Germline V gene sequence: CDR1 SNHLY, CDR2 FYNNEI. The CDR3 runs 17 residues. Trimming stripped 0 bases from V and 5 bases from J, with 16 bases between. CDR3 sequence reads: CASSEATYRAGTGELFF. The CDR3 DNA follows: TGTGCCAGCAGTGAAGCCACTTACAGGGCCGGGACCGGGGAGCTGTTTTTT.

This clone appeared a few times. CDR3 protein: CAWYSILHSEQFF. The CDR3 DNA reads as TGTGCCTGGTACTCGATTTTGCATAGTGAGCAGTTCTTC. The chain links TRBV30 to TRBJ2-1; no firm D call. The germline CDR1 and CDR2 sequences are GTSNPN and SVGIG (reference sequence). Trimming removed 5 bases from V and 9 bases from J, with 17 bases in between. This CDR3 is built from 13 residues.

This chain connects TRBV18 to TRBJ2-1, with TRBD2 matching 7 bases. Germline assignment: CDR1 KGHSH and CDR2 LQKENI. J lost 4 bases, V lost 4 bases, and 7 bases had no gene match. The CDR3 runs 15 residues. DNA for the CDR3: TGTGCCAGCTCACACGGCGGGAGTCAGTACAATGAGCAGTTCTTC. Its translation is CASSHGGSQYNEQFF. Full variable domain (rest looked up from reference TRBV18 and TRBJ2-1): NAGVMQNPRHLVRRRGQEARLRCSPMKGHSHVYWYRQLPEEGLKFMVYLQKENIIDESGMPKERFSAEFPKEGPSILRIQQVVRGDSAAYFCASSHGGSQYNEQFFGPGTRLTVL.

The chain joins TRBV3-1 (or the pseudogene TRBV3-2) to TRBJ1-5; 10 positions agree with TRBD1. This CDR3 is built from 15 residues. The germline gives CDR1 LGHDT, CDR2 YNNKEL (reference sequence). The J segment lost 7 bases and the V segment lost 1 base, leaving 4 bases of the junction unmatched. This chain's CDR3 is CASSQGGQGRQPQHF. CDR3 nucleotide sequence: TGTGCCAGCAGCCAAGGGGGACAGGGGCGGCAGCCCCAGCATTTT.

This clone is a singleton in its sample. The chain carries TRBV13 and TRBJ1-1; D not resolved. This CDR3 has 11 amino acids. Germline V gene lookup returns CDR1 PRHDT and CDR2 FYEKMQ (reference sequence). The V gene lost 4 bases and the J gene lost 11 bases, with 11 bases spanning the gap. The CDR3 loop is CASSSAPGAFF. The CDR3 DNA follows: TGTGCCAGCAGCTCAGCCCCGGGTGCTTTCTTT.

The table lists this clone with a count of one. This sequence joins TRBV24-1 and TRBJ2-3, with 14 bases fitting TRBD2. J was trimmed by 3 bases and V by 4 bases; bases with no gene match: 11. Germline values: CDR1 KGHDR, CDR2 SFDVKD. The length of the CDR3 is 19 residues. DNA for the CDR3: TGTGCCACCAGTGACCGAGGACTAGCGGGAGGAGGGGGAACAGATACGCAGTATTTT. Translated: CATSDRGLAGGGGTDTQYF.

This clone has just one count. This chain joins TRBV6-5 and TRBJ1-1, with D possibly being TRBD1 (5 bases). The CDR3 is 14 amino acids. Germline lookup yields CDR1 MNHEY and CDR2 SVGAGI. V shed 5 bases and J shed 5 bases, with 15 bases lying between them. The CDR3 DNA follows: TGTGCCAGCAGTACGCCAGGGTGGAAGACTGAAGCTTTCTTT. Its protein product is CASSTPGWKTEAFF.

V and J are TRBV6-6 and TRBJ2-1; 9 bases are shared with TRBD2. Germline CDR1 and CDR2: MNHNY and SVGAGI (reference sequence). V lost 9 bases, J lost 8 bases, and 5 bases stayed unmatched. This CDR3 is 12 amino acids long. The CDR3 loop reads CARAGGGDEQFF. The CDR3 DNA follows: TGTGCCAGGGCGGGAGGGGGAGATGAGCAGTTCTTC.

The J gene is TRBJ2-1, the V gene TRBV3-1 (or the pseudogene TRBV3-2); D uncertain. Germline V CDR1 and CDR2: LGHDT, YNNKEL (reference sequence). V shed 3 bases and J shed 2 bases, with 14 bases lying between them. The CDR3 totals 16 residues. This CDR3 is CASSHRVAKPYNEQFF. As DNA, the CDR3 is TGTGCCAGCAGCCACCGAGTAGCCAAACCCTACAATGAGCAGTTCTTC.

The chain combines TRBV6-6 with TRBJ2-1, with 13 nucleotides matching TRBD2. Trimming cost V 7 bases and J 6 bases; bases outside gene matches: 3. The CDR3 has 14 residues. Germline V gives CDR1 MNHNY, CDR2 SVGAGI (reference sequence). Written as DNA, the CDR3 is TGTGCCAGCACGGGGACTAGCGGGACCAATGAGCAGTTCTTC. Its translation: CASTGTSGTNEQFF.

V is TRBV2 and J is TRBJ2-1; tentatively, D is TRBD2 (6 bases). V shed 6 bases and J shed 4 bases, with 22 bases lying between them. Germline V gene sequence: CDR1 SNHLY, CDR2 FYNNEI. The CDR3 sequence is 17 residues long. The CDR3 loop reads CASRIPGGVKGYNEQFF. CDR3 nucleotides: TGTGCCAGCAGGATCCCCGGCGGGGTAAAGGGGTACAATGAGCAGTTCTTC.

This chain joins TRBV6-5 and TRBJ1-1; 8 nucleotides agree with TRBD1. Germline CDR1 and CDR2: MNHEY and SVGAGI. V trimming: 6 bases; J trimming: 5 bases; junction bases outside the gene matches: 8. The CDR3 spans 14 residues. The CDR3 DNA is TGTGCCAGCAGACCAGGACAGGGAGTAACTGAAGCTTTCTTT. It specifies CASRPGQGVTEAFF.

This clone was observed at least ten times. The DNA of the CDR3 is TGTGCCAGCACCAGACCCCTAGGGACAGGGAATCAGCCCCAGCATTTT. Its translation: CASTRPLGTGNQPQHF. The chain joins TRBV27 to TRBJ1-5; 9 nucleotides match TRBD1. This CDR3 has 16 amino acids. Unmatched junction bases numbered 11, after V lost 7 bases and J lost 4 bases. The germline V gene encodes CDR1 MNHEY and CDR2 SMNVEV (reference sequence).

V usage is TRBV5-6 and J usage is TRBJ2-5, with TRBD1 identical over 8 bases. Germline CDR1 reads SGHDT; CDR2 reads YYEEEE. This CDR3 region has 14 residues. V gave up 3 bases and J gave up 7 bases; unmatched junction bases: 8. The CDR3 nucleotides are TGTGCCAGCAGCTCCAGGACAGGGTTGGGGACCCAGTACTTC. This codes for CASSSRTGLGTQYF.

The chain joins TRBV5-4 to TRBJ2-3; tentatively, D is TRBD2 (6 bases). Trimming removed 5 bases from V and 4 bases from J, with 17 bases in between. CDR1 is SGHNT, CDR2 YYREEE, per germline (reference sequence). This CDR3 region has 15 residues. The CDR3 is CASRTSHGVSDTQYF. In DNA, the CDR3 is TGTGCCAGCAGAACTAGCCATGGTGTGTCAGATACGCAGTATTTT.

The CDR3 loop reads CAIKKQGGDNSPLHF. CDR3 nucleotides: TGTGCCATCAAAAAACAGGGGGGAGATAATTCACCCCTCCACTTT. The chain combines TRBV10-3 with TRBJ1-6; 8 bases are a match to TRBD1. Trimming at V came to 7 bases and at J to 5 bases, leaving 7 bases not matched to a gene. Germline V gene data show CDR1 as ENHRY and CDR2 as SYGVKD. This CDR3 has 15 residues.

This chain connects TRBV11-2 to TRBJ2-5, with 7 bases matching TRBD1. The CDR3 totals 13 residues. Germline V CDR1 and CDR2: SGHAT, FQNNGV. The trim removed 7 bases at V and 1 base at J, leaving 3 bases unmatched. Written as DNA, the CDR3 is TGTGCCAGCACAGGACAGGCCCAAGAGACCCAGTACTTC. It translates to CASTGQAQETQYF.

This chain links TRBV10-3 with TRBJ2-1, with 10 bases fitting TRBD1. Germline CDR1 ENHRY, CDR2 SYGVKD. This CDR3 is 14 amino acids long. Trimming at V came to 6 bases and at J to 5 bases, leaving 4 bases not matched to a gene. The CDR3 DNA reads TGTGCCATCAGGGGGACAGGGGACCACAATGAGCAGTTCTTC. Encoded protein: CAIRGTGDHNEQFF.

This clone was observed a few times. This rearrangement joins TRBV6-2 or TRBV6-3 to TRBJ2-5; 9 bases align to TRBD2. Germline-derived CDR1 and CDR2 are MNHEY and SVGEGT. Trimming cost V 2 bases and J 5 bases; bases outside gene matches: 15. This CDR3 is 18 amino acids long. The CDR3 DNA sequence: TGTGCCAGCAGTTACCCCGGGGTAGCGGGAGCTGAATTTGAGACCCAGTACTTC. This gives the protein CASSYPGVAGAEFETQYF.

The chain joins TRBV3-1 (or the pseudogene TRBV3-2) to TRBJ2-5, with TRBD2 matching over 8 bases. The germline V gene has CDR1 LGHDT and CDR2 YNNKEL (reference sequence). The CDR3 extends over 16 amino acids. V gave up 0 bases and J gave up 2 bases; unmatched junction bases: 5. Written as DNA, the CDR3 is TGTGCCAGCAGCCAAGATCCTGCGGGAGGACAAGAGACCCAGTACTTC. Translation: CASSQDPAGGQETQYF.

This chain joins TRBV28 and TRBJ1-6; TRBD1 agrees at 10 bases. The CDR3 covers 17 residues. Trimming removed 3 bases from V and 0 bases from J; junction bases left unmatched: 2. Germline V gene data show CDR1 as MDHEN and CDR2 as SYDVKM. This CDR3 is CASSLGQGSSYNSPLHF. The CDR3 DNA reads as TGTGCCAGCAGTTTGGGACAGGGGAGCTCCTATAATTCACCCCTCCACTTT.

The J gene is TRBJ1-1, the V gene TRBV30; D may be TRBD1 (5 bases). CDR1 GTSNPN and CDR2 SVGIG come from the germline V gene (reference sequence). Trimming took off 4 bases at V and 0 bases at J, with 12 bases between the two ends. CDR3 size: 14 residues. The CDR3 region is CAWKLPGVNTEAFF. The CDR3 nucleotides are TGTGCCTGGAAGCTTCCGGGGGTGAACACTGAAGCTTTCTTT.

The CDR3 loop reads CASSPRTTGNTIYF. As DNA, the CDR3 is TGTGCCAGCTCACCCAGGACAACCGGAAACACCATATATTTT. The J gene is TRBJ1-3, the V gene TRBV18; TRBD1 is a possible D gene (5 bases). The germline V gene encodes CDR1 KGHSH and CDR2 LQKENI. The ends were cut back, 3 bases at V and 4 bases at J, with 10 bases in the middle. CDR3 length: 14 amino acids. The whole variable domain, remainder taken from reference TRBV18 and TRBJ1-3, is NAGVMQNPRHLVRRRGQEARLRCSPMKGHSHVYWYRQLPEEGLKFMVYLQKENIIDESGMPKERFSAEFPKEGPSILRIQQVVRGDSAAYFCASSPRTTGNTIYFGEGSWLTVV.

This chain uses TRBV25-1 with TRBJ1-5; D remains ambiguous. The CDR3 totals 14 residues. Germline CDR1 reads MGHDK; CDR2 reads SYGVNS. The germline V and J ends were trimmed by 6 bases and 4 bases, with 13 bases remaining between them. The chain's CDR3 is CASRGPYRNQPQHF. CDR3 DNA: TGTGCCAGCAGGGGCCCCTACCGTAATCAGCCCCAGCATTTT.

This rearrangement joins TRBV19 to TRBJ1-6, with TRBD1 matching 7 bases. After removal of 6 bases from V and 6 bases from J, the junction contained 8 bases not matched to a gene. Germline V CDR1 and CDR2: LNHDA, SQIVND (reference sequence). This CDR3 has 15 amino acids. The DNA of the CDR3 is TGTGCCAGTAGGCCTCGGACAGGTTTTAATTCACCCCTCCACTTT. It is translated as CASRPRTGFNSPLHF.

V and J are TRBV7-2 and TRBJ1-2; 7 bases map to TRBD1. Germline assignment: CDR1 SGHTA and CDR2 FQGNSA. The ends lost 4 bases at V and 6 bases at J; junction bases unmatched: 5. This CDR3 contains 13 residues. The CDR3 protein is CASSSQGVDGYTF. The CDR3 nucleotides read TGTGCCAGCAGCTCCCAGGGGGTAGATGGCTACACCTTC.

With regard to this clone: Germline and junction disagree at one end, which may indicate a read error. The chain is built from TRBV27 and TRBJ1-5, with D uncertain. The CDR3 is 15 residues long. Per the germline V gene, CDR1 is MNHEY and CDR2 is SMNVEV (reference sequence). The DNA of the CDR3 is TGTGCCAGCAGTCCCGAGCTAAATTTCAATCGGCCCCAGCATTTT. Translated: CASSPELNFNRPQHF.